This TCR beta chain appears in the sequencing data of a study of blood T cell repertoires in COVID-19 (dated by TCRdb to 2020 to 2021). A note on the overall study: Samples covering the acute and convalescent phases of COVID-19 were provided by collaborators in the United States, Italy and Spain. The material from the prospective study consisted of cDNA or gDNA derived from T cells, B-cell-depleted T cells, or PBMCs. The dataset comprised deeply sampled blood TCRbeta repertoires from subjects exposed to, actively infected with, or recovered from COVID-19. The repertoires were released in a freely available public database intended as a resource for research on the immune response to SARS-CoV-2. Samples came from the ongoing ImmuneRACE study (first 160 participants) plus 1,254 subjects from 6 global collaborators. Nearly every sample came with metadata listing a de-identified subject ID, COVID-19 status, age in years and sex. HLA class I and class II types, where available, came from metadata supplied by the sample provider rather than from assay-based typing.

Findings and caveats that apply to the study as a whole: Clinical and demographic metadata were provided uncurated, with the amount varying by source and participant.

TCRbeta CDR3 regions were amplified from genomic DNA by means of the immunoSEQ Assay, a bias-controlled multiplex PCR. Regarding the original processing steps: The number of nucleated cells in each sample was estimated from the amplification of reference gene primers within the assay. To quantify the absolute abundance of each unique TCRbeta CDR3 rearrangement, sequence reads were collapsed and filtered. For each sample, productive Simpson clonality was calculated by taking the square root of Simpson's diversity index across productive rearrangements. TCRdb limited this immuneACCESS table to in-frame rearrangements with V and J called. A share of clones is missing; checked studies link under half to unresolved V genes, and the rest is unexplained. V, J and clone size reflect that table, while D and trimming were determined from the DNA. Here the sample has 200,000 to 250,000 clones; around three quarters occur a single time. The ten largest clones take up more than 7% of the sample.

Comments on this clone: Its antigen remains unidentified. Qualities for individual bases were not recorded, and no much larger clone is one base off.

The collaborating institutions used their own protocols to collect whole blood in K2EDTA tubes. For TCRbeta analysis, collaborators shipped samples as frozen whole blood, isolated PBMCs, or DNA extracted from either of those sample types. According to the germline V gene, CDR1 reads SGHTA and CDR2 reads FQGNSA. Deletion took 5 bases off V and 6 bases off J, with a span of 16 bases between the germline ends. The CDR3 measures 14 amino acids from cysteine to phenylalanine. Only CDR3 DNA is held: 42 bases, read in frame from base 1. The TCR sequence derives from a woman in her 70s with acute or convalescent COVID-19. Sequencing was performed on peripheral blood. In this chain, TRBV7-2 is recombined with TRBJ1-2; the D gene is perhaps TRBD1, on 6 matching bases. The CDR3 amino acid sequence is: CASSEGGRTDGYTF. The DNA reads as follows: TGTGCCAGCAGCGAGGGGGGGCGTACGGATGGCTACACCTTC.